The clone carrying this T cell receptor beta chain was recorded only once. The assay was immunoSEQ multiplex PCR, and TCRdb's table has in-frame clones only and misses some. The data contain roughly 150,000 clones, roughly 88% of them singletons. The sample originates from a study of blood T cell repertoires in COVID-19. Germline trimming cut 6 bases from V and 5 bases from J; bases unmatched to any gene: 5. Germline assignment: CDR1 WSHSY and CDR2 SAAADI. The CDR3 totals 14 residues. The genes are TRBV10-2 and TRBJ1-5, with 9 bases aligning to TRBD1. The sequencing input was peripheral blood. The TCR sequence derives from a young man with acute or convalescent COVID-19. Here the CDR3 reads CASSRTGDDQPQHF. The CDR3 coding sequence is TGCGCCAGCAGCCGGACAGGGGACGATCAGCCCCAGCATTTT.